This TCR beta chain was recorded in a study of radiation and T cells in renal cell carcinoma. Using immunoSEQ multiplex PCR, the repertoire was profiled, and TCRdb retains in-frame clones only, with some absent. The repertoire holds over 120,000 clones, with 65% to 90% as singletons. Time point indicated: blood 4 weeks post-SBRT, at nephrectomy. Noted treatment: 15 Gy SBRT to primary tumor, nephrectomy 4 weeks later. This clone was observed a handful of times. The sequenced sample was blood, obtained from a patient whose treatment included radiotherapy and nephrectomy. This TCR was sampled from a woman in her fifties or sixties with renal cell carcinoma.

The CDR3 here is CASTRDSNQPQHF. DNA of the CDR3: TGTGCCAGTACCCGGGACTCCAATCAGCCCCAGCATTTT. The chain employs TRBV19 and TRBJ1-5; maybe TRBD1 (5 bases). This CDR3 is built from 13 residues. In germline, CDR1 is LNHDA, CDR2 SQIVND (reference sequence). Trimming stripped 7 bases from V and 3 bases from J, with 10 bases between.